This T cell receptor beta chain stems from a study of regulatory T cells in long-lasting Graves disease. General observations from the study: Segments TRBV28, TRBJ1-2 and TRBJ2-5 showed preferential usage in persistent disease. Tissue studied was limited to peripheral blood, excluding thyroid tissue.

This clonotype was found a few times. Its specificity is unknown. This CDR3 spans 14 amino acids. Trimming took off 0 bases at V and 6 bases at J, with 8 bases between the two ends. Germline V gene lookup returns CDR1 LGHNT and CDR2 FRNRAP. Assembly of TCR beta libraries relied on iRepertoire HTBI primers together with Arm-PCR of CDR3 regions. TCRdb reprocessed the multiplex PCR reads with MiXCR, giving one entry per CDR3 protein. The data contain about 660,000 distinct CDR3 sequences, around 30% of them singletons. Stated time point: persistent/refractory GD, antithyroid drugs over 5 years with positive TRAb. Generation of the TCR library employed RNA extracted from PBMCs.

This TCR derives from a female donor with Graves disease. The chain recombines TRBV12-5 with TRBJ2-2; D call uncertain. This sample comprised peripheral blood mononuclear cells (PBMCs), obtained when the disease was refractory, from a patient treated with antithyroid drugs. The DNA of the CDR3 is TGTGCTAGTGGTTTGGTATCCCTCTCCGGGGAGCTGTTTTTT. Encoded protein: CASGLVSLSGELFF.